This passage covers 28 T cell receptor beta chains from one sample sequenced in a study of T cell responses to AZD1222 COVID-19 vaccine listed by TCRdb under 2021. In the paper's terms, the time point label means: baseline before first vaccination. Library preparation was by the immunoSEQ multiplex PCR assay. TCRdb mirrors the immuneACCESS table, restricted to in-frame sequences. Some clones are absent from its copies; in checked studies, under half trace to an unresolved V gene, and the reason for the others is unknown. This sample comprises over 100,000 clones, 85% to 95% of them detected only once. In total, the top ten clones hold approximately 1.6% of the sample. The sample consisted of peripheral blood, taken on day 0 of AZD1222 vaccination. These receptors were obtained from an adult in good health.

The rearrangement links TRBV2 to TRBJ2-7, with 7 bases matching TRBD1. V lost 5 bases to trimming and J lost 2 bases; unmatched junction nucleotides: 0. Germline-derived CDR1 and CDR2 are SNHLY and FYNNEI. This CDR3 spans 12 amino acids. CDR3 bases: TGTGCCAGCAGTACAGGGGCCTACGAGCAGTACTTC. It yields the protein CASSTGAYEQYF.

V usage is TRBV11-2 and J usage is TRBJ2-1; TRBD1 matches at 11 bases. The CDR3 runs to 15 residues. The ends lost 2 bases at V and 6 bases at J; junction bases unmatched: 3. Germline CDR1 reads SGHAT; CDR2 reads FQNNGV. The CDR3 loop is CASSLWDRGSNEQFF. The CDR3 nucleotides are TGTGCCAGCAGCTTATGGGACAGGGGGTCCAATGAGCAGTTCTTC.

The chain joins TRBV21-1 to TRBJ1-5. TRBV21-1 constitutes a pseudogene. The CDR3 covers 9 residues. The CDR3: CASRETQHF. CDR3 coding DNA: TGTGCCAGCAGGGAGACCCAGCATTTT.

The chain couples TRBV5-1 to TRBJ1-6, with no clear D. Germline lookup yields CDR1 SGHRS and CDR2 YFSETQ. V lost 0 bases, J lost 7 bases, and 8 bases lay in between. The CDR3 is made up of 14 amino acids. The CDR3 region is CASSLGGENSPLHF. The CDR3 DNA reads as TGCGCCAGCAGCTTGGGAGGTGAAAATTCACCCCTCCACTTT.

The chain couples TRBV18 to TRBJ1-1, with unresolved D. CDR1 and CDR2 from the germline V gene are KGHSH and LQKENI. V lost 0 bases and J 3 bases, leaving 8 bases between the germline ends. The CDR3 loop spans 14 amino acids. The CDR3 protein is CASSPPSRDTEAFF. The CDR3 coding sequence is TGTGCCAGCTCACCACCTTCTAGGGACACTGAAGCTTTCTTT.

The V and J genes are TRBV19 and TRBJ1-5; no definite D call. The CDR3 sequence is 13 residues long. V was trimmed by 6 bases and J by 0 bases, leaving 6 bases between them. Germline CDR1 is LNHDA and CDR2 is SQIVND (reference sequence). The CDR3 loop is CASRLYSNQPQHF. Here the CDR3 DNA reads TGTGCCAGTAGGCTTTATAGCAATCAGCCCCAGCATTTT.

The V gene is TRBV28, the J gene TRBJ2-3; D remains ambiguous. The CDR3 sequence is 11 residues long. Trimming left V 6 bases short and J 5 bases short, with 6 bases between. Germline assignment: CDR1 MDHEN and CDR2 SYDVKM. For the CDR3, the DNA is TGTGCCAGCAGCCCGCGAGATACGCAGTATTTT. Residues: CASSPRDTQYF.

The V gene is TRBV11-2, the J gene TRBJ2-3; 12 bases agree with TRBD2. Trimming cost V 5 bases and J 2 bases; bases outside gene matches: 5. Per the germline V gene, CDR1 is SGHAT and CDR2 is FQNNGV. This CDR3 is 16 amino acids long. In DNA, the CDR3 is TGTGCCAGCAGCGAAGGACTAGCGGGGTTCACAGATACGCAGTATTTT. This gives the protein CASSEGLAGFTDTQYF.

This clone showed up just once. V and J are TRBV7-2 and TRBJ2-1; D gene uncertain. Germline assignment: CDR1 SGHTA and CDR2 FQGNSA. This CDR3 spans 15 amino acids. Trimming took off 3 bases at V and 0 bases at J, with 9 bases between the two ends. CDR3 bases: TGTGCCAGCAGCTTGTCATCAAGCTCCTACAATGAGCAGTTCTTC. Its translation is CASSLSSSSYNEQFF.

In this sample, this clone turned up a few times. The chain links TRBV27 to TRBJ1-5; TRBD1 is a possible D gene (5 bases). The germline CDR1 and CDR2 sequences are MNHEY and SMNVEV (reference sequence). V lost 0 bases and J lost 1, with 7 bases in between. CDR3 length: 15 residues. The CDR3, as DNA: TGTGCCAGCAGTTTATCAGGGGAAAGCAATCAGCCCCAGCATTTT. This gives the protein CASSLSGESNQPQHF.

The V call is TRBV27, the J call TRBJ2-7; 7 nucleotides match TRBD1. Germline loops: CDR1 MNHEY, CDR2 SMNVEV (reference sequence). V dropped 0 bases and J dropped 2; count of bases not matched to a gene: 1. The CDR3 loop spans 14 amino acids. CDR3 protein: CASSLSDRAYEQYF. The CDR3 region has the DNA TGTGCCAGCAGTTTATCCGACAGGGCCTACGAGCAGTACTTC.

The chain has TRBV11-2 and TRBJ1-5; perhaps TRBD1 as D (5 bases). The CDR3 length is 16 residues. The V and J ends lost 5 bases and 0 bases respectively, with 14 bases between them. CDR1 SGHAT and CDR2 FQNNGV come from the germline V gene. CDR3 loop: CASSPGPGNSNQPQHF. For the CDR3, the DNA is TGTGCCAGCAGCCCGGGCCCAGGGAATAGCAATCAGCCCCAGCATTTT.

This rearrangement joins TRBV19 to TRBJ1-2, with D perhaps matching TRBD1 (5 bases). The V gene lost 5 bases and the J gene lost 1 base, with 8 bases spanning the gap. The CDR3 totals 13 residues. CDR1 is LNHDA and CDR2 is SQIVND in the germline V gene (reference sequence). The CDR3 loop reads CASSGRVNYGYTF. DNA of the CDR3: TGTGCCAGTAGTGGCAGGGTTAACTATGGCTACACCTTC.

The genes are TRBV7-2 and TRBJ2-1; 8 nucleotides match TRBD2. The V and J ends lost 6 bases and 5 bases, in that order; junction bases with no gene match: 12. Germline assignment: CDR1 SGHTA and CDR2 FQGNSA. This CDR3 region has 16 residues. CDR3 DNA sequence: TGTGCCAGCAGACCCCGCGACGGGAGGGCCGACAATGAGCAGTTCTTC. Encoded protein: CASRPRDGRADNEQFF.

The chain carries TRBV27 and TRBJ2-5; D gene unclear. Germline CDR1 and CDR2: MNHEY and SMNVEV (reference sequence). The CDR3 has 14 amino acids. V was shortened by 1 base and J by 4 bases, with 10 bases between the two germline ends. CDR3 sequence: CASSLFSKRETQYF. The DNA of the CDR3 is TGTGCCAGCAGTTTATTTTCTAAAAGAGAGACCCAGTACTTC.

In its sample, this clone was seen a few times. V gene TRBV28 combines with J gene TRBJ2-1; 14 bases match TRBD2. The CDR3 extends over 13 amino acids. Germline V lookup: CDR1 MDHEN, CDR2 SYDVKM. The ends lost 6 bases at V and 9 bases at J; junction bases unmatched: 1. This CDR3 reads CASRGLAGAEQFF. CDR3 coding DNA: TGTGCCAGCAGGGGACTAGCGGGAGCTGAGCAGTTCTTC.

The CDR3 reads CASSLVGTSGYSYNEQFF. As DNA, the CDR3 is TGTGCCAGCAGCTTGGTCGGGACTAGCGGTTACTCCTACAATGAGCAGTTCTTC. The chain is built from TRBV5-6 and TRBJ2-1; 11 nucleotides line up with TRBD2. CDR3 size: 18 residues. CDR1 is SGHDT and CDR2 is YYEEEE in the germline V gene. The V and J ends lost 0 bases and 0 bases, in that order; junction bases with no gene match: 5.

This clone was seen only a few times. The CDR3 spells CASSKPVLRGFYEQYF. Here the CDR3 DNA reads TGTGCCAGCAGCAAGCCCGTACTCCGGGGGTTCTACGAGCAGTACTTC. V is TRBV21-1 and J is TRBJ2-7; the table assigns TRBD2, which was not confirmed against the DNA. TRBV21-1 is marked as a pseudogene. The length of the CDR3 is 16 residues.

CDR3 amino acids: CASSSLGGFNEQYF. The CDR3 nucleotides read TGTGCCAGCAGTTCCCTGGGGGGTTTCAACGAGCAGTACTTC. This chain joins TRBV6-6 and TRBJ2-7; the D gene is possibly TRBD2 (6 bases). This CDR3 region has 14 residues. V gave up 4 bases and J gave up 5 bases, with 15 bases separating them. Germline-derived CDR1 and CDR2 are MNHNY and SVGAGI (reference sequence).

This clone was counted a single time. This chain links TRBV11-2 with TRBJ2-7; unclear D gene. Trimming removed 0 bases from V and 0 bases from J, with 6 bases in between. This CDR3 has 14 amino acids. Germline loops: CDR1 SGHAT, CDR2 FQNNGV. CDR3 residues: CASSLESNSYEQYF. CDR3 in DNA: TGTGCCAGCAGCTTAGAGTCCAACTCCTACGAGCAGTACTTC.

This chain connects TRBV6-6 to TRBJ1-1, with unresolved D. Trimming took off 3 bases at V and 5 bases at J, with 16 bases between the two ends. Germline loops: CDR1 MNHNY, CDR2 SVGAGI (reference sequence). There are 15 residues in the CDR3. DNA of the CDR3: TGTGCCAGCAGTTATGGTTCCAGTAAGGGTACTGAAGCTTTCTTT. Amino acid sequence: CASSYGSSKGTEAFF.

The chain employs TRBV6-2 or TRBV6-3 and TRBJ2-5; 10 nucleotides agree with TRBD1. Losses at the gene ends were 6 bases for V and 4 bases for J; bases not matched to a gene: 2. The V gene's germline CDR1 is MNHEY and CDR2 SVGEGT. This CDR3 has 13 amino acids. CDR3 sequence reads: CASSGQGGETQYF. The CDR3 DNA follows: TGTGCCAGCAGCGGACAGGGGGGAGAGACCCAGTACTTC.

The genes are TRBV20-1 and TRBJ2-1, with a tentative D call TRBD1 (5 bases). Trimming removed 6 bases from V and 15 bases from J, with 18 bases in between. The CDR3 sequence is 11 residues long. The germline CDR1 and CDR2 sequences are DFQATT and SNEGSKA (reference sequence). This CDR3 reads CSALRQFRGFF. In DNA form, the CDR3 reads TGCAGTGCCCTCAGACAGTTTCGAGGGTTCTTC.

CDR3 nucleotide sequence: TGTGCCAGCAGCCTGGACACCGGGAGAGGCTACACCTTC. The encoded protein is CASSLDTGRGYTF. The chain uses TRBV5-4 and TRBJ1-2; weak D call: TRBD1 (5 bases). V lost 4 bases, J lost 8 bases, and 15 bases lay in between. CDR1 and CDR2 from the germline V gene are SGHNT and YYREEE (reference sequence). The CDR3 consists of 13 residues.

This chain links TRBV7-2 with TRBJ1-1; D is uncertain. The CDR3 extends over 13 amino acids. V lost 6 bases and J lost 1, with 9 bases in between. CDR1 is SGHTA and CDR2 is FQGNSA in the germline V gene. The CDR3 nucleotides are TGTGCCAGCAGGTATTCACGGAACACTGAAGCTTTCTTT. It translates to CASRYSRNTEAFF.

The V gene is TRBV27, the J gene TRBJ2-1; 11 nucleotides line up with TRBD2. The CDR3 covers 15 residues. CDR1 and CDR2 (germline): MNHEY, SMNVEV (reference sequence). The V segment lost 7 bases and the J segment 9 bases; nucleotides outside the gene matches: 11. The CDR3 sequence is CASTLGLAGGSEQFF. CDR3 DNA sequence: TGTGCCAGCACCCTAGGGCTAGCGGGAGGAAGTGAGCAGTTCTTC.

The genes are TRBV7-9 and TRBJ1-1, with TRBD1 as a possible D gene (5 bases). This CDR3 contains 15 residues. V lost 4 bases and J lost 1, with 13 bases in between. CDR1 SEHNR and CDR2 FQNEAQ come from the germline V gene (reference sequence). The CDR3 bases are TGTGCCAGCAGCTCTCGGGGACCCCAGAACACTGAAGCTTTCTTT. Residues: CASSSRGPQNTEAFF.

This chain joins TRBV7-3 and TRBJ2-1; 14 nucleotides align to TRBD2. This CDR3 spans 16 amino acids. With V trimmed by 9 bases and J by 0 bases, 4 bases remained unmatched. The germline V gene encodes CDR1 SGHTA and CDR2 FQGTGA. DNA of the CDR3: TGTGCCAGGAAGGGGACTAGCGGGAGCTCCTACAATGAGCAGTTCTTC. Its translation is CARKGTSGSSYNEQFF.